Presented here are 3 T cell receptor beta chains from one specimen sequenced in a study of T cells in Graves' hyperthyroidism and ophthalmopathy. TCR beta CDR3 region amplification was performed from RNA transcripts. TCR CDR3 underwent first-round RT-PCR with the HTBI primer set. TCRdb passed the multiplex PCR reads through MiXCR, listing each CDR3 protein once. Of around 300,000 distinct CDR3 sequences in the sample, around 22% were seen once. Sequenced sample: blood. These receptors were obtained from a man under 40 with Graves' ophthalmopathy.

This rearrangement joins TRBV5-1 to TRBJ2-7; no reliable D call. Germline V gives CDR1 SGHRS, CDR2 YFSETQ. The length of the CDR3 is 12 residues. The V end lost 5 bases, the J end lost 0 bases, and 6 bases lay between the germline ends. This CDR3 reads CASRGISYEQYF. In DNA, the CDR3 is TGCGCCAGCAGGGGCATCTCCTACGAGCAGTACTTC. The complete variable domain, with remaining parts taken from reference TRBV5-1 and TRBJ2-7, reads KAGVTQTPRYLIKTRGQQVTLSCSPISGHRSVSWYQQTPGQGLQFLFEYFSETQRNKGNFPGRFSGRQFSNSRSEMNVSTLELGDSALYLCASRGISYEQYFGPGTRLTVT.

About this clonotype itself: A read error may be the cause here, since a much bigger clone is one base away. The CDR3 sequence is CASTLSGNSYEQFF. Here the CDR3 DNA reads TGCGCCAGCACCCTGAGCGGTAACTCCTACGAGCAGTTCTTC. The rearrangement links TRBV11-1 to TRBJ2-7; D is perhaps TRBD2 (5 bases). The J call may be mistaken, given a closer DNA end match to TRBJ2-1. This CDR3 has 14 residues. The germline V gene has CDR1 SGHAT and CDR2 FQDESV (reference sequence).

This clonotype was picked up a small number of times. The chain links TRBV4-1 to TRBJ1-5, with D hard to call. V dropped 4 bases and J dropped 8 bases, with 18 bases sitting between them. The germline V gene encodes CDR1 MGHRA and CDR2 YSYEKL. This CDR3 has 15 amino acids. CDR3 sequence (DNA): TGCGCCAGCAGCCTGGGGATCGACCTTAGTGAGCCCCAGCATTTT. This gives the protein CASSLGIDLSEPQHF.